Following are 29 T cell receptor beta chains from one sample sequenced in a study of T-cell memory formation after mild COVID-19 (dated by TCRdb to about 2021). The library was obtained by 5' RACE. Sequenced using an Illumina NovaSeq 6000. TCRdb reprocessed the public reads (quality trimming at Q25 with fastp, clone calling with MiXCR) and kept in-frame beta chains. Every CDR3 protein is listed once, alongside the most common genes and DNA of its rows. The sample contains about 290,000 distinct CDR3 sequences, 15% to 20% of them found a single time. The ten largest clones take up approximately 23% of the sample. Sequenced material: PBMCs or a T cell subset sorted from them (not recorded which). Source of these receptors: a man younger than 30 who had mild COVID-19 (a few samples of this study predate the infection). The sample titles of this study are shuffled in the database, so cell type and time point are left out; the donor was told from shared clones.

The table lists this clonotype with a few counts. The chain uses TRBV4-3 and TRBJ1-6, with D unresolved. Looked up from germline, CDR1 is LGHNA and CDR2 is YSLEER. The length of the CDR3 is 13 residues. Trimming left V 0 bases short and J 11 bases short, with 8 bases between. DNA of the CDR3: TGCGCCAGCAGCCAAGAGATGGTAACACCCCTCCACTTT. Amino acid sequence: CASSQEMVTPLHF.

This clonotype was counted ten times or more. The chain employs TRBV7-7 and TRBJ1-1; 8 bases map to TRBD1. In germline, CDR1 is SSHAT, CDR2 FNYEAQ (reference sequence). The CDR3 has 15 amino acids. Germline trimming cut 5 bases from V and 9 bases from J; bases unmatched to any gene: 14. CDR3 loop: CASSPIGGQAPQAFF. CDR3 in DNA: TGTGCCAGCAGCCCAATTGGGGGACAGGCCCCCCAAGCTTTCTTT.

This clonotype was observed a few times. CDR3 DNA: TGTGCCAGCAAGAGGGGGGGCACAGATACGCAGTATTTT. Translating gives CASKRGGTDTQYF. The rearrangement joins TRBV9 to TRBJ2-3; the D call may be TRBD1 or TRBD2 (6 bases each). The CDR3 sequence is 13 residues long. The V gene's germline CDR1 is SGDLS and CDR2 YYNGEE. The V and J ends lost 6 bases and 1 base respectively, with 9 bases between them.

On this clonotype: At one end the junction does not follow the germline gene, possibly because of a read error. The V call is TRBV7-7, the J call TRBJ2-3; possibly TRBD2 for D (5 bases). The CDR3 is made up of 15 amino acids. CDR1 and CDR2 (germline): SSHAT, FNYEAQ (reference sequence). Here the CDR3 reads CASSLGGSLVDTQYF. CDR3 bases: TGTGCTAGCAGCTTAGGAGGAAGTTTGGTGGATACGCAGTATTTT. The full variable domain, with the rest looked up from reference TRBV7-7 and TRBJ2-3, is GAGVSQSPRYKVTKRGQDVTLRCDPISSHATLYWYQQALGQGPEFLTYFNYEAQPDKSGLPSDRFSAERPEGSISTLTIQRTEQRDSAMYRCASSLGGSLVDTQYFGPGTRLTVL.

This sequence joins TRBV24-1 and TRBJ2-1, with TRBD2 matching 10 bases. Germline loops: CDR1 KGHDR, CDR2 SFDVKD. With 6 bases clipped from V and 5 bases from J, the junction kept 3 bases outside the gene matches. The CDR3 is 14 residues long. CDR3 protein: CATSILAGDNEQFF. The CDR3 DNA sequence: TGTGCCACCAGTATCCTAGCGGGGGACAATGAGCAGTTCTTC.

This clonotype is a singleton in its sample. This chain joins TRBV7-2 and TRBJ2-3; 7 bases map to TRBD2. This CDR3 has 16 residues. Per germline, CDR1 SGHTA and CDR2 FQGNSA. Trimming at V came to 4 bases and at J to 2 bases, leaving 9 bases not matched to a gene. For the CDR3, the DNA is TGTGCCAGCAGCTATATAGCGGGTCCCACCACAGATACGCAGTATTTT. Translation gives CASSYIAGPTTDTQYF. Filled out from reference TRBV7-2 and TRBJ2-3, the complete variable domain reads GAGVSQSPSNKVTEKGKDVELRCDPISGHTALYWYRQSLGQGLEFLIYFQGNSAPDKSGLPSDRFSAERTGGSVSTLTIQRTQQEDSAVYLCASSYIAGPTTDTQYFGPGTRLTVL.

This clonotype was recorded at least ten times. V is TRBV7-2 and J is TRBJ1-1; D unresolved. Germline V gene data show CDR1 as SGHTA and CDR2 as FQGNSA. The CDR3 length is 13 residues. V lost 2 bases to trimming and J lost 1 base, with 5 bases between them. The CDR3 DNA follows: TGTGCCAGCAGCTTATTTCAGAACACTGAAGCTTTCTTT. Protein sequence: CASSLFQNTEAFF.

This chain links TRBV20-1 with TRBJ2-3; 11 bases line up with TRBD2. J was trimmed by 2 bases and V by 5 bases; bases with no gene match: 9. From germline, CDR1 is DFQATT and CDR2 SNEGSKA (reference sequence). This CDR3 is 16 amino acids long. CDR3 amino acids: CSAPPSGGTNTDTQYF. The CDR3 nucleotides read TGCAGTGCTCCTCCTAGCGGGGGGACCAACACAGATACGCAGTATTTT.

The CDR3 is CASGSGTSGGDTQYF. CDR3 DNA sequence: TGCGCCAGCGGGTCGGGGACTAGCGGCGGGGATACGCAGTATTTT. V gene TRBV4-1 combines with J gene TRBJ2-3; 11 positions match TRBD2. Unmatched junction bases numbered 10, after V lost 8 bases and J lost 6 bases. Germline V lookup: CDR1 MGHRA, CDR2 YSYEKL. The CDR3 runs 15 residues.

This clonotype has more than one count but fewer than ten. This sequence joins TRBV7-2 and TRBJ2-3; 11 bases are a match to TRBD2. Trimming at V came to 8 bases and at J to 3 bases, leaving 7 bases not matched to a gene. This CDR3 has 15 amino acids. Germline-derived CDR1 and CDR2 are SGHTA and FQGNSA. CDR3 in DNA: TGTGCCAGCTCAAGGGGGACTAGCGGAACAGATACGCAGTATTTT. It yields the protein CASSRGTSGTDTQYF.

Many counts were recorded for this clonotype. CDR3 DNA: TGTGCCACCAGTGATTTCGCGGGTGAAGCTTTCTTT. It specifies CATSDFAGEAFF. The V call is TRBV24-1, the J call TRBJ1-1; the D is unclear. V gave up 1 base and J gave up 7 bases, with 6 bases separating them. CDR3 length: 12 residues. Germline loops: CDR1 KGHDR, CDR2 SFDVKD.

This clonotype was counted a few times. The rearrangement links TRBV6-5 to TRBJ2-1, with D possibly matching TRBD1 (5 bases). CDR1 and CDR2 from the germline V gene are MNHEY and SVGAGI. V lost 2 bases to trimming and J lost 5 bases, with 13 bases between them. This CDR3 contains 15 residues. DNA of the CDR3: TGTGCCAGCAGTTACAGGGGCCGGAGAGACAATGAGCAGTTCTTC. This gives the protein CASSYRGRRDNEQFF.

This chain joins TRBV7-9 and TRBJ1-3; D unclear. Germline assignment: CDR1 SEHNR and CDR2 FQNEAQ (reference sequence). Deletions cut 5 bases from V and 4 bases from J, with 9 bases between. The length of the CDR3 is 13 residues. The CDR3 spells CASSRPPGNTIYF. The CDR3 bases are TGTGCCAGCAGCCGCCCCCCCGGAAACACCATATATTTT. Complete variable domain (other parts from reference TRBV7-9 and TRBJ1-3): DTGVSQNPRHKITKRGQNVTFRCDPISEHNRLYWYRQTLGQGPEFLTYFQNEAQLEKSRLLSDRFSAERPKGSFSTLEIQRTEQGDSAMYLCASSRPPGNTIYFGEGSWLTVV.

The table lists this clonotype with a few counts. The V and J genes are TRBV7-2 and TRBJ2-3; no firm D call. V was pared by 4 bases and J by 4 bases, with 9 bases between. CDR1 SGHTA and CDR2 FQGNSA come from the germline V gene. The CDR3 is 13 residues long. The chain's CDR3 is CASSSLGPDTQYF. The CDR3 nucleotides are TGTGCCAGCAGCTCCCTGGGTCCAGATACGCAGTATTTT.

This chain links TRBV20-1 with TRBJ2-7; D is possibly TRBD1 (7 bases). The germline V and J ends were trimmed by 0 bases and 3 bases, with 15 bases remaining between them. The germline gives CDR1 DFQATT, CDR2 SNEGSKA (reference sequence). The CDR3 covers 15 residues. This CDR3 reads CSARDLGQGGYEQYF. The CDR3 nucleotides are TGCAGTGCTAGAGATCTTGGGCAGGGGGGCTACGAGCAGTACTTC.

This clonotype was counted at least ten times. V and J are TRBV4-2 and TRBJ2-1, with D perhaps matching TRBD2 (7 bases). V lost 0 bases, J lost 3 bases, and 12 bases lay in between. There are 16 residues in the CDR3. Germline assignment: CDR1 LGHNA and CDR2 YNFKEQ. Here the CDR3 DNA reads TGTGCCAGCAGCCAAGATAGGGGGGGGGTCTACAATGAGCAGTTCTTC. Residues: CASSQDRGGVYNEQFF.

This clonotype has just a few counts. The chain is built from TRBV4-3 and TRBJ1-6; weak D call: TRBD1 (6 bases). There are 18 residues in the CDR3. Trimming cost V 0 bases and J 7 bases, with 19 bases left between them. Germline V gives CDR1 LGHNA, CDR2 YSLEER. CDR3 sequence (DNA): TGCGCCAGCAGCCAAGAGATACAGGGTCCTTTCAACAATTCACCCCTCCACTTT. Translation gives CASSQEIQGPFNNSPLHF.

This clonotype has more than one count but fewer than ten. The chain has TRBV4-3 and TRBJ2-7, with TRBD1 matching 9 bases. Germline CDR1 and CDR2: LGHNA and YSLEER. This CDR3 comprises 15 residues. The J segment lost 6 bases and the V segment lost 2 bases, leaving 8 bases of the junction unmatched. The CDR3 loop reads CASSQPGTGTSEQYF. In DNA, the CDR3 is TGCGCCAGCAGCCAACCCGGGACAGGGACCAGCGAGCAGTACTTC.

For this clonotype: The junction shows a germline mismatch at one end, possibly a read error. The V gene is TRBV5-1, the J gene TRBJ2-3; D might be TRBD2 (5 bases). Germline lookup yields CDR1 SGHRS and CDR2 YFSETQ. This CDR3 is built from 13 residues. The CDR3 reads CDSGERGTDTQYF. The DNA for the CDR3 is TGCGACAGCGGCGAACGGGGCACAGATACGCAGTATTTT.

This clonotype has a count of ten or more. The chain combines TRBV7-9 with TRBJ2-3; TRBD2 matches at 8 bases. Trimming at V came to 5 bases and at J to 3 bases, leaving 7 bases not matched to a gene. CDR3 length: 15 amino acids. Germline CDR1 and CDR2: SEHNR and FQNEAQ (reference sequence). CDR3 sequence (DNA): TGTGCCAGCAGCCCCGGGGGGGCTTTTACAGATACGCAGTATTTT. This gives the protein CASSPGGAFTDTQYF.

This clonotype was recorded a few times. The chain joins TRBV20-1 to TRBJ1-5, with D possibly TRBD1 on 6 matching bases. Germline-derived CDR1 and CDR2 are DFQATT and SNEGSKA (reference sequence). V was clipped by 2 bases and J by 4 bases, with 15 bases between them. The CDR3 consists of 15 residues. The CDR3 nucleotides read TGCAGTGCTAGAAGTCCCGGACAGTTGAATCAGCCCCAGCATTTT. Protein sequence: CSARSPGQLNQPQHF.

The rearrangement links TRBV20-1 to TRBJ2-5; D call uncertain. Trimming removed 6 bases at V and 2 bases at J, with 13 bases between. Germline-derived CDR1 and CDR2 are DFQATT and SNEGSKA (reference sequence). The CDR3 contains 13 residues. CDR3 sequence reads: CSAHALLQETQYF. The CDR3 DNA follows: TGCAGTGCACACGCCCTTTTACAAGAGACCCAGTACTTC.

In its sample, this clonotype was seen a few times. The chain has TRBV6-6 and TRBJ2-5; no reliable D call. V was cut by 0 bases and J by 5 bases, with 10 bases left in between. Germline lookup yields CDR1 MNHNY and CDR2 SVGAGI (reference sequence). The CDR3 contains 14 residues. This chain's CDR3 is CASSYSTGRETQYF. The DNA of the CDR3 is TGTGCCAGCAGTTACTCAACGGGTCGGGAGACCCAGTACTTC.

Written as DNA, the CDR3 is TGTGCCAGCAGCTCCTTTCGAGGCTCCGAGCAGTACGTC. Its translation: CASSSFRGSEQYV. This chain joins TRBV7-6 and TRBJ2-7; no firm D call. The V gene lost 4 bases and the J gene lost 6 bases, with 13 bases spanning the gap. From germline, CDR1 is SGHVS and CDR2 FNYEAQ. The CDR3 is 13 residues long.

The CDR3 nucleotides are TGCAGCGTTGAAATGGCTTTTTCGGGCTCCAATGAGCAGTTCTTC. It translates to CSVEMAFSGSNEQFF. V and J are TRBV29-1 and TRBJ2-1; D not certain. The length of the CDR3 is 15 residues. Looked up from germline, CDR1 is SQVTM and CDR2 is ANQGSEA. The V and J ends lost 2 bases and 6 bases respectively, with 17 bases between them.

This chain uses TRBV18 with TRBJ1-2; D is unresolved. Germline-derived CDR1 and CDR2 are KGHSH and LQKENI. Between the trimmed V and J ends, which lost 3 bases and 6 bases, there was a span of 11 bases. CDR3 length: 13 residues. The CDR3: CASSPVSRDGYTF. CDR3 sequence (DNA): TGTGCCAGCTCACCTGTCAGCCGAGATGGCTACACCTTC.

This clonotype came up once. The CDR3 loop reads CASSPLIAGITGELFF. The CDR3 DNA sequence: TGCGCCAGCAGCCCCCTGATAGCGGGGATAACCGGGGAGCTGTTTTTT. This chain uses TRBV5-1 with TRBJ2-2; 8 bases line up with TRBD2. The trim removed 4 bases at V and 5 bases at J, leaving 10 bases unmatched. The germline gives CDR1 SGHRS, CDR2 YFSETQ. This CDR3 region has 16 residues. The full variable domain, with the rest looked up from reference TRBV5-1 and TRBJ2-2, is KAGVTQTPRYLIKTRGQQVTLSCSPISGHRSVSWYQQTPGQGLQFLFEYFSETQRNKGNFPGRFSGRQFSNSRSEMNVSTLELGDSALYLCASSPLIAGITGELFFGEGSRLTVL.

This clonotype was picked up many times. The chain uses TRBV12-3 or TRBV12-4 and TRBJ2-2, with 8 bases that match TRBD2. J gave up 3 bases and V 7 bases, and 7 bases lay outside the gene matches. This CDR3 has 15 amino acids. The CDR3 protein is CASIRAGADTGELFF. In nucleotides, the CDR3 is TGTGCCAGCATTAGAGCGGGGGCCGACACCGGGGAGCTGTTTTTT.

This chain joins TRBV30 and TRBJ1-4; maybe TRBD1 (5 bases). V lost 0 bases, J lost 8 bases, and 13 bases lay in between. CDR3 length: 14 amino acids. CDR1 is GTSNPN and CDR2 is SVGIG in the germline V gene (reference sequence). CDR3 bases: TGTGCCTGGAGTGTATGGGGGAACGGGGAAAAACTGTTTTTT. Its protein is CAWSVWGNGEKLFF.